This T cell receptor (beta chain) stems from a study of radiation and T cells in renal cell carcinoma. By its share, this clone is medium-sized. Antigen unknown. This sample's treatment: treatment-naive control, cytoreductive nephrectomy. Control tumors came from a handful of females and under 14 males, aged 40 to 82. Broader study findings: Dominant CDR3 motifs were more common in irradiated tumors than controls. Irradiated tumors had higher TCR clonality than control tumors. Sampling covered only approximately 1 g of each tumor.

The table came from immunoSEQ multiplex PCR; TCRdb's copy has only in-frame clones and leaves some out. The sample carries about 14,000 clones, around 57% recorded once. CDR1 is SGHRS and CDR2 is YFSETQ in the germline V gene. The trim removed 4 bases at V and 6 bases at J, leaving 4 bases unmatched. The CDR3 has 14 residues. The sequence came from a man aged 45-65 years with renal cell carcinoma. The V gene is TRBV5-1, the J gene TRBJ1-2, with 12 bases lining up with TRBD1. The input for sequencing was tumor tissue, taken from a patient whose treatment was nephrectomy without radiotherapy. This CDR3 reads CASSLGQGAHGYTF. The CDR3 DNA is TGCGCCAGCAGCCTGGGACAGGGGGCGCATGGCTACACCTTC.